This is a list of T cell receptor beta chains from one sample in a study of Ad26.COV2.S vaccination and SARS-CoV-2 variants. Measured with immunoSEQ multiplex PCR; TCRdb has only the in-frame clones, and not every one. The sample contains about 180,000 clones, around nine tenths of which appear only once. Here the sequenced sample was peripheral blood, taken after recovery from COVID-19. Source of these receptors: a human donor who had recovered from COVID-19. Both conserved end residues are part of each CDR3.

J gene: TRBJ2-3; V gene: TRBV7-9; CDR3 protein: CASSLRDTQYF
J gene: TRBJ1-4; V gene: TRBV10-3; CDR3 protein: CAISEGSNEKLFF
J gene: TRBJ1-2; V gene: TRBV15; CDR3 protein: CATSREGYDRGGYTF
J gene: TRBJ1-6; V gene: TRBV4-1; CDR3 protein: CASSQDTLVGQSNSPLHF
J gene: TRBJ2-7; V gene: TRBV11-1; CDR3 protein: CASSSMGDRRGEQYF
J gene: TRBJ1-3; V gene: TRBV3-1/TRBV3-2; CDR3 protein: CASSYLTVSSGNTIYF
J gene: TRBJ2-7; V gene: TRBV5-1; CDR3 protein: CASSVTSGNYEQYF
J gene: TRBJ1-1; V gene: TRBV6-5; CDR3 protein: CASSLQGNENTEAFF
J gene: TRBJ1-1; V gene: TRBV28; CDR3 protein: CASSWGNTEAFF
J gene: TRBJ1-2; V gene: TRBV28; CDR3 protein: CASMTGGDYGYTF
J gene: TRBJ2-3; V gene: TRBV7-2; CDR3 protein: CASSLLAKTDTQYF
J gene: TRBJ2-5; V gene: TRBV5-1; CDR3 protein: CASSLERLDQETQYF
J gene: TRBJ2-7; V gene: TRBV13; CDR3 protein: CASSKTSGGENRYEQYF
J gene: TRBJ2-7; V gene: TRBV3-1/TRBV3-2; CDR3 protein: CASSLLTGGYEQYF
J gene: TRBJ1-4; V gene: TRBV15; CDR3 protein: CATSSPLGEKLFF